The 13 T cell receptor beta chains below come from one sample, sequenced in a study of T cells after yellow fever vaccination. One entry per CDR3 protein, called by TCRdb with MiXCR from the 5' RACE reads. Among 450,000 to 550,000 distinct CDR3 sequences listed, 20% to 25% were seen once. This specimen consisted of PBMCs, obtained around 3 weeks after the first yellow fever vaccination. These TCRs come from a man between 18 and 35 years old who received the YFV17D yellow fever vaccine.

This clonotype came up a few times. J is TRBJ2-7 and V is TRBV6-5; 10 bases map to TRBD1. The junction had 6 bases not matched to a gene; V was cut back by 4 bases and J by 6 bases. The CDR3 runs 14 residues. In germline, CDR1 is MNHEY, CDR2 SVGAGI. The CDR3 DNA sequence: TGTGCCAGCAGTTTCGGGACAGGGGTCTCCGAGCAGTACTTC. Amino acids: CASSFGTGVSEQYF.

This chain uses TRBV6-1 with TRBJ1-2; 8 bases are a match to TRBD1. The V gene end was trimmed by 5 bases and the J gene end by 7 bases; junction bases not matched to a gene: 9. From germline, CDR1 is MNHNS and CDR2 SASEGT. The CDR3 totals 14 residues. DNA for the CDR3: TGTGCCAGCAGTCCGGACAGGGTAGGGTTTGGCTACACCTTC. It encodes CASSPDRVGFGYTF.

The chain carries TRBV6-5 and TRBJ2-4; 8 nucleotides match TRBD1. Germline V gene sequence: CDR1 MNHEY, CDR2 SVGAGI. Trimming took 0 bases from V and 9 from J; bases not matched to a gene: 7. The CDR3 sequence is 15 residues long. The CDR3 reads CASSYSTGDLAIQYF. CDR3 in DNA: TGTGCCAGCAGTTACTCGACAGGGGATTTGGCCATTCAGTACTTC.

This clonotype has only a few counts. The CDR3 DNA sequence: TGTGCCAGCAGCTTAGTTGAGGGACAAGAGACCCAGTACTTC. It is translated as CASSLVEGQETQYF. The J gene is TRBJ2-5, the V gene TRBV7-9; tentatively, D is TRBD2 (5 bases). Germline CDR1 is SEHNR and CDR2 is FQNEAQ (reference sequence). V was shortened by 1 base and J by 2 bases, with 8 bases between the two germline ends. The CDR3 length is 14 residues.

This clonotype has more than one count but fewer than ten. This sequence joins TRBV20-1 and TRBJ1-1; 7 bases fit TRBD1. J was trimmed by 6 bases and V by 5 bases; bases with no gene match: 6. CDR1 DFQATT and CDR2 SNEGSKA come from the germline V gene (reference sequence). CDR3 length equals 12 residues. CDR3 DNA sequence: TGCAGTGCTGCGCAGGGGGGCGCTGAAGCTTTCTTT. Encoded protein: CSAAQGGAEAFF.

This clonotype was seen a few times. The V call is TRBV5-5, the J call TRBJ2-5, with D perhaps TRBD2 (6 bases). The CDR3 extends over 16 amino acids. Trimming left V 1 base short and J 3 bases short, with 16 bases between. Germline V lookup: CDR1 SGHKS, CDR2 YYEKEE (reference sequence). The chain's CDR3 is CASSLYGGLAKETQYF. CDR3 DNA sequence: TGTGCCAGCAGCTTGTACGGGGGTCTGGCAAAAGAGACCCAGTACTTC.

Comment on this clonotype: Relative to the germline gene, one junction end is altered; a read error may explain this. The CDR3, as DNA: TGTGCCAGCTCCCTACACGGGAACATTGAAGCTTTCTTT. It codes for CASSLHGNIEAFF. The V and J genes are TRBV18 and TRBJ1-1, with no clear D. The CDR3 extends over 13 amino acids. Germline CDR1 reads KGHSH; CDR2 reads LQKENI.

The table lists this clonotype with a few counts. The chain recombines TRBV29-1 with TRBJ1-4, with D hard to call. Germline CDR1 is SQVTM and CDR2 is ANQGSEA. The CDR3 is made up of 14 amino acids. V lost 1 base to trimming and J lost 6 bases, with 12 bases between them. The DNA for the CDR3 is TGCAGCGTTGAAGGAAAAAAAGAGGATGAAAAACTGTTTTTT. It yields the protein CSVEGKKEDEKLFF. The full variable domain, its missing parts supplied by reference TRBV29-1 and TRBJ1-4, is SAVISQKPSRDICQRGTSLTIQCQVDSQVTMMFWYRQQPGQSLTLIATANQGSEATYESGFVIDKFPISRPNLTFSTLTVSNMSPEDSSIYLCSVEGKKEDEKLFFGSGTQLSVL.

This chain joins TRBV7-3 and TRBJ2-3; D is ambiguous. Germline lookup yields CDR1 SGHTA and CDR2 FQGTGA. The CDR3 is 13 amino acids. Trimming stripped 1 base from V and 4 bases from J, with 6 bases between. In DNA form, the CDR3 reads TGTGCCAGCAGCTTAAGGAGTTCAGATACGCAGTATTTT. Protein sequence: CASSLRSSDTQYF.

This clonotype appeared a few times. The chain uses TRBV5-1 and TRBJ2-5, with 10 bases fitting TRBD1. The CDR3 spans 15 residues. V lost 3 bases to trimming and J lost 2 bases; unmatched junction nucleotides: 4. Germline V CDR1 and CDR2: SGHRS, YFSETQ. The CDR3 is CASSSMGQGQETQYF. The CDR3 DNA is TGCGCCAGCAGCTCGATGGGACAGGGGCAAGAGACCCAGTACTTC.

This clonotype has a handful of counts. The V call is TRBV15, the J call TRBJ2-1, with 7 bases aligning to TRBD2. The CDR3 sequence is 15 residues long. Germline CDR1 is LNHNV and CDR2 is YYDKDF (reference sequence). Germline trimming cut 5 bases from V and 2 bases from J; bases unmatched to any gene: 6. The CDR3 loop reads CATSRGLAAYNEQFF. The CDR3, as DNA: TGTGCCACCAGCCGCGGCCTAGCGGCCTACAATGAGCAGTTCTTC.

This clonotype came up many times. The rearrangement links TRBV9 to TRBJ2-2; D not resolved. The CDR3 spans 12 residues. Germline lookup yields CDR1 SGDLS and CDR2 YYNGEE. Trimming removed 4 bases at V and 3 bases at J, with 4 bases between. The CDR3 DNA is TGTGCCAGCAGCACCTACACCGGGGAGCTGTTTTTT. This codes for CASSTYTGELFF.

This rearrangement joins TRBV7-2 to TRBJ2-7; the D gene is possibly TRBD1 (6 bases). The CDR3 is 15 residues long. The germline gives CDR1 SGHTA, CDR2 FQGNSA. Trimming shortened V by 9 bases and J by 7 bases, and 25 bases separated the two germline ends. As DNA, the CDR3 is TGTGCCAGTGGGGTGGGTACAGGGAAGATCCGGGAGCAGTACTTC. It translates to CASGVGTGKIREQYF. The whole variable domain, filled in from reference TRBV7-2 and TRBJ2-7, reads GAGVSQSPSNKVTEKGKDVELRCDPISGHTALYWYRQSLGQGLEFLIYFQGNSAPDKSGLPSDRFSAERTGGSVSTLTIQRTQQEDSAVYLCASGVGTGKIREQYFGPGTRLTVT.